Described below is a single T cell receptor beta chain sequence and its context. Its matching antigen is unknown. The data were produced by immunoSEQ multiplex PCR, yet TCRdb's version contains in-frame clones alone and is incomplete. The repertoire has 27,000 or so clones, approximately 77% of them found once; the top ten carry approximately 5.9%. Regarding time point: recipient sample about 28 days before transplant, after cytoreduction. The sample is drawn from a study of T cell clonotyping in hematopoietic cell transplantation. Findings and caveats of the study: After transplant, recipient diversity fell while pathologically expanded clonotypes grew through day 180. Graft donor and pretransplant recipient Inverse Simpson Index values predicted broader posttransplant TCR diversity.

This receptor was identified in a man between 50 and 59 years old with myelodysplastic syndrome. Some clones in this sample may be carry-over from other donors' samples. The sample in question was peripheral blood mononuclear cells, obtained before stem cell transplant.

The CDR3 loop reads CASSVGSGAGYEQYF. Here the CDR3 DNA reads TGTGCCAGCAGCGTAGGATCGGGGGCTGGGTACGAGCAGTACTTC. The chain joins TRBV9 to TRBJ2-7, with D perhaps matching TRBD1 or TRBD2 (6 bases each). V was trimmed by 0 bases and J by 4 bases, leaving 14 bases between them. This CDR3 contains 15 residues. Germline values: CDR1 SGDLS, CDR2 YYNGEE.